A selection of T cell receptor beta chains follows, all from one sample in a study of blood T cell repertoires in COVID-19. The protocol was immunoSEQ multiplex PCR, while the TCRdb copy is restricted to in-frame clones and leaves out a portion. The table includes about 16,000 clones, about 89% detected once. The sample consisted of peripheral blood. The receptors stem from a woman aged 80 or over with COVID-19, enrolled during active disease. CDR3s include the opening cysteine and the closing phenylalanine or tryptophan.

v_gene	j_gene	CDR3aa
TRBV6-2/TRBV6-3	TRBJ1-2	CASSYGGGPIYGYTF
TRBV5-1	TRBJ2-5	CASSTQSGRETQYF
TRBV7-9	TRBJ2-1	CASTSSGYYNEQFF
TRBV5-1	TRBJ1-2	CASHTGQSNNYGYTF
TRBV10-3	TRBJ2-3	CAISESDRAYTDTQYF
TRBV19	TRBJ2-4	CASSIGTVLLAKNIQYF
TRBV18	TRBJ2-7	CASSTGSYEQYF
TRBV9	TRBJ2-2	CASSTRDRDIGELFF
TRBV7-3	TRBJ2-7	CASSLLGGDEQYF
TRBV18	TRBJ1-5	CASSPDRGGNQPQHF
TRBV18	TRBJ2-7	CASSPRSGRAIAEQYF
TRBV19	TRBJ1-1	CASSTQGDRVRLGF
TRBV6-1	TRBJ1-3	CASSEARTGVDTIYF
TRBV24-1	TRBJ1-5	CATSDFTGDNQPQHF
TRBV18	TRBJ2-4	CASSPPTGSKNIQYF
TRBV5-1	TRBJ1-6	CASHATGGSYNSPLHF
TRBV6-2/TRBV6-3	TRBJ2-5	CASSYGTGWETQYF